Below, 10 T cell receptor beta chains from the same sample are listed, as sequenced in a study of T cell responses to AZD1222 COVID-19 vaccine. Libraries were prepared by immunoSEQ multiplex PCR; TCRdb keeps only in-frame clonotypes and omits some of them. The sample yields around 150,000 clones, 84% seen once. The sample was peripheral blood, taken on day 0 of AZD1222 vaccination. These receptor sequences come from an adult in good health.

The rearrangement joins TRBV19 to TRBJ2-1; D assignment may be TRBD1 or TRBD2 (5 bases each). CDR1 and CDR2 from the germline V gene are LNHDA and SQIVND (reference sequence). V lost 5 bases and J lost 7, with 12 bases in between. The CDR3 has 13 amino acids. In DNA form, the CDR3 reads TGTGCCAGTAGTCTTCCGGGGACGAATGAGCAGTTCTTC. It specifies CASSLPGTNEQFF.

This clone came up a few times. The CDR3 is CASSDWTGTGTEAFF. The CDR3 nucleotides are TGTGCCAGCAGTGATTGGACAGGGACGGGCACTGAAGCTTTCTTT. The V gene is TRBV6-1, the J gene TRBJ1-1; 8 positions agree with TRBD1. Per the germline V gene, CDR1 is MNHNS and CDR2 is SASEGT. The CDR3 extends over 15 amino acids. V trimming: 3 bases; J trimming: 4 bases; junction bases outside the gene matches: 7.

The chain couples TRBV6-5 to TRBJ1-3; D gene uncertain. There are 14 residues in the CDR3. V shed 7 bases and J shed 0 bases, with 10 bases lying between them. CDR1 and CDR2 (germline): MNHEY, SVGAGI. The chain's CDR3 is CASMARSSGNTIYF. CDR3 sequence (DNA): TGTGCCAGCATGGCCAGAAGCTCTGGAAACACCATATATTTT.

The CDR3 DNA follows: TGTGCCAGCAGCCCATCCGACAGGGTTCGGGAAGGCTACACCTTC. It encodes CASSPSDRVREGYTF. This chain joins TRBV28 and TRBJ1-2; 7 nucleotides line up with TRBD1. CDR1 is MDHEN, CDR2 SYDVKM, per germline. Unmatched junction bases numbered 15, after V lost 6 bases and J lost 8 bases. The CDR3 length is 15 residues.

V and J are TRBV19 and TRBJ2-3; 9 positions agree with TRBD2. This CDR3 has 18 amino acids. The junction had 14 bases not matched to a gene; V was cut back by 2 bases and J by 5 bases. Germline V gene data show CDR1 as LNHDA and CDR2 as SQIVND (reference sequence). The CDR3: CASSIRCPGGGVLDTQYF. The CDR3 DNA reads TGTGCCAGTAGTATACGATGCCCCGGCGGGGGGGTACTAGATACGCAGTATTTT.

J is TRBJ1-5 and V is TRBV7-9, with 7 bases aligning to TRBD1. There are 15 residues in the CDR3. V gave up 3 bases and J gave up 0 bases; unmatched junction bases: 2. The V gene's germline CDR1 is SEHNR and CDR2 FQNEAQ (reference sequence). CDR3 amino acids: CASSFGDSSNQPQHF. The CDR3 nucleotides are TGTGCCAGCAGCTTTGGGGACAGTAGCAATCAGCCCCAGCATTTT. Together with reference TRBV7-9 and TRBJ1-5, the CDR3 gives the full variable domain: DTGVSQNPRHKITKRGQNVTFRCDPISEHNRLYWYRQTLGQGPEFLTYFQNEAQLEKSRLLSDRFSAERPKGSFSTLEIQRTEQGDSAMYLCASSFGDSSNQPQHFGDGTRLSIL.

CDR3 coding DNA: TGTGCCAGCAGCCGGCGGGGCACTGAAGCTTTCTTT. This translates into CASSRRGTEAFF. V usage is TRBV14 and J usage is TRBJ1-1, with D unresolved. Germline assignment: CDR1 SGHDN and CDR2 FVKESK. The V gene lost 4 bases and the J gene lost 4 bases, with 7 bases spanning the gap. The CDR3 is 12 residues long.

This chain connects TRBV2 to TRBJ2-5; D is possibly TRBD1 (6 bases). CDR1 SNHLY and CDR2 FYNNEI come from the germline V gene. Trimming removed 6 bases from V and 3 bases from J, with 8 bases in between. The CDR3 runs to 12 residues. The CDR3 loop reads CASSRGEETQYF. As DNA, the CDR3 is TGTGCCAGCAGCAGGGGAGAAGAGACCCAGTACTTC.

This clone has a handful of counts. The V gene is TRBV5-1, the J gene TRBJ1-6, with D uncertain. V lost 1 base, J lost 6 bases, and 14 bases lay in between. This CDR3 is 16 amino acids long. Germline V gene lookup returns CDR1 SGHRS and CDR2 YFSETQ. DNA for the CDR3: TGCGCCAGCAGCTTGAATGAGCACTCGGGTAATTCACCCCTCCACTTT. This encodes CASSLNEHSGNSPLHF.

The rearrangement links TRBV2 to TRBJ2-1; D perhaps matches TRBD1 (6 bases). Germline V gene sequence: CDR1 SNHLY, CDR2 FYNNEI. This CDR3 is built from 15 residues. Deletions cut 8 bases from V and 6 bases from J, with 20 bases between. For the CDR3, the DNA is TGTGCCAGCGAGAATCAACAGGGTAGGGGCAATGAGCAGTTCTTC. It specifies CASENQQGRGNEQFF.